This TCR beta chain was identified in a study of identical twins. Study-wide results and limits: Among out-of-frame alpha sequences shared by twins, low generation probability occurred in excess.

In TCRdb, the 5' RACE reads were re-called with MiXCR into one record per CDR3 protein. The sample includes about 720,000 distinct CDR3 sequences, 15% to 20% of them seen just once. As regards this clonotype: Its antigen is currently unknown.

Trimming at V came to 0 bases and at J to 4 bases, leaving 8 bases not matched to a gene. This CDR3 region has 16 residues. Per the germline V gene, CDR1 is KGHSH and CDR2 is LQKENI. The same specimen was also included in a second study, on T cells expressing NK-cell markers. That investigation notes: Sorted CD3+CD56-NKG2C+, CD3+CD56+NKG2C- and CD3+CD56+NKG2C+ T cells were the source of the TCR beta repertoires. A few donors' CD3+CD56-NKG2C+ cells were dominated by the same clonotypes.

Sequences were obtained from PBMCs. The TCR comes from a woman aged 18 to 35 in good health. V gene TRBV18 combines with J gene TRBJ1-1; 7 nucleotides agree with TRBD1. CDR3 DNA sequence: TGTGCCAGCTCACCACCGCTCGCAGGGGGTACCACTGAAGCTTTCTTT. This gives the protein CASSPPLAGGTTEAFF.